These 13 T cell receptor beta chains were sequenced from one sample in a study of blood T cell repertoires in COVID-19. Assay used: immunoSEQ multiplex PCR; TCRdb lists only in-frame clones, some missing. The sample yields 190,000 or so clones, around four fifths seen once. Sequenced input: peripheral blood. These receptors were obtained from a human donor with acute or convalescent COVID-19. The donor label of this sample is uncertain.

This sequence joins TRBV5-1 and TRBJ2-5, with 9 bases fitting TRBD2. The CDR3 contains 13 residues. The V gene end was trimmed by 6 bases and the J gene end by 3 bases; junction bases not matched to a gene: 3. The germline V gene has CDR1 SGHRS and CDR2 YFSETQ. The chain's CDR3 is CASKVAGEETQYF. In DNA, the CDR3 is TGCGCCAGCAAAGTAGCGGGAGAAGAGACCCAGTACTTC.

The gene calls are TRBV4-2 and TRBJ2-1, with TRBD2 identical over 7 bases. Germline V lookup: CDR1 LGHNA, CDR2 YNFKEQ. The CDR3 spans 16 residues. Germline trimming cut 0 bases from V and 5 bases from J; bases unmatched to any gene: 7. The CDR3 loop is CASSQEGGRFNNEQFF. The CDR3 DNA follows: TGTGCCAGCAGCCAAGAAGGCGGGAGATTCAACAATGAGCAGTTCTTC.

V usage is TRBV18 and J usage is TRBJ1-6; 10 nucleotides align to TRBD1. Germline values: CDR1 KGHSH, CDR2 LQKENI. V gave up 6 bases and J gave up 10 bases; unmatched junction bases: 6. The CDR3 sequence is 14 residues long. Here the CDR3 DNA reads TGTGCCAGCTCCGACAGGGGGCGGAACTCACCCCTCCACTTT. The encoded protein is CASSDRGRNSPLHF.

V and J are TRBV5-1 and TRBJ2-5; possible D gene TRBD2, 7 bases. The germline V gene encodes CDR1 SGHRS and CDR2 YFSETQ. The CDR3 length is 14 residues. V was pared by 0 bases and J by 6 bases, with 12 bases between. The CDR3 sequence: CASSLVAGAQTQYF. For the CDR3, the DNA is TGCGCCAGCAGCTTGGTCGCGGGGGCCCAGACCCAGTACTTC.

This sequence joins TRBV9 and TRBJ2-5, with TRBD2 as a possible D gene (7 bases). Trimming took 4 bases from V and 4 from J, leaving 11 bases between them. CDR1 SGDLS and CDR2 YYNGEE come from the germline V gene. The CDR3 is 13 amino acids. For the CDR3, the DNA is TGTGCCAGCAGCCCCGGGGGGCGAGAGACCCAGTACTTC. Its protein is CASSPGGRETQYF.

The rearrangement links TRBV19 to TRBJ1-4; D gene uncertain. V lost 3 bases, J lost 0 bases, and 11 bases lay in between. The CDR3 length is 16 residues. Germline CDR1 and CDR2: LNHDA and SQIVND (reference sequence). CDR3 protein: CASSMGPLATNEKLFF. Written as DNA, the CDR3 is TGTGCCAGTAGTATGGGCCCTCTCGCAACTAATGAAAAACTGTTTTTT. Together with reference TRBV19 and TRBJ1-4, the CDR3 gives the full variable domain: DGGITQSPKYLFRKEGQNVTLSCEQNLNHDAMYWYRQDPGQGLRLIYYSQIVNDFQKGDIAEGYSVSREKKESFPLTVTSAQKNPTAFYLCASSMGPLATNEKLFFGSGTQLSVL.

The chain joins TRBV6-5 to TRBJ2-7, with TRBD2 matching over 9 bases. CDR3 length: 15 amino acids. Germline V gene lookup returns CDR1 MNHEY and CDR2 SVGAGI. V lost 7 bases and J lost 9; bases outside the gene matches: 16. In DNA, the CDR3 is TGTGCCAGCACAGTGGCGGGACTAGCCTTATTTGGGCAGTACTTC. Translated, it gives CASTVAGLALFGQYF.

CDR3 in DNA: TGCAGTGCTAGGACAGTTACTGAAGCTTTCTTT. Its translation is CSARTVTEAFF. The rearrangement links TRBV20-1 to TRBJ1-1, with TRBD1 as a possible D gene (5 bases). The CDR3 sequence is 11 residues long. CDR1 and CDR2 (germline): DFQATT, SNEGSKA (reference sequence). V shed 3 bases and J shed 5 bases, with 7 bases lying between them.

This clone was observed a few times. The rearrangement links TRBV4-2 to TRBJ2-7, with 11 bases matching TRBD2. CDR3 length: 14 amino acids. Germline V gene data show CDR1 as LGHNA and CDR2 as YNFKEQ. The V and J ends lost 4 bases and 4 bases, in that order; junction bases with no gene match: 3. CDR3 loop: CASSPGLAVYEQYF. In DNA form, the CDR3 reads TGTGCCAGCAGCCCGGGACTAGCGGTTTACGAGCAGTACTTC.

V gene TRBV19 combines with J gene TRBJ1-2; TRBD1 matches 7 bases. The CDR3 sequence is 13 residues long. The J segment lost 8 bases and the V segment lost 5 bases, leaving 8 bases of the junction unmatched. The germline V gene encodes CDR1 LNHDA and CDR2 SQIVND (reference sequence). CDR3 sequence (DNA): TGTGCCAGTAGTCCGGGACAGTACCCGGGCTACACCTTC. The encoded protein is CASSPGQYPGYTF.

The V gene is TRBV2, the J gene TRBJ1-6; TRBD1 agrees at 10 bases. Germline V gives CDR1 SNHLY, CDR2 FYNNEI. CDR3 size: 16 residues. J gave up 7 bases and V 5 bases, and 8 bases lay outside the gene matches. The CDR3 here is CASSHRDRGKNSPLHF. CDR3 nucleotides: TGTGCCAGCAGTCACCGGGACAGGGGAAAGAATTCACCCCTCCACTTT.

V usage is TRBV15 and J usage is TRBJ1-2, with a possible D match to TRBD1 (5 bases). The germline gives CDR1 LNHNV, CDR2 YYDKDF (reference sequence). V dropped 1 base and J dropped 4 bases, with 10 bases sitting between them. The CDR3 runs to 14 residues. In DNA, the CDR3 is TGTGCCACCAGCAGAGGAGACAGTTCCTATGGCTACACCTTC. As protein: CATSRGDSSYGYTF.

This clone was found once. This chain uses TRBV28 with TRBJ1-5; D is unresolved. From germline, CDR1 is MDHEN and CDR2 SYDVKM. This CDR3 is built from 13 residues. The V and J ends lost 6 bases and 3 bases respectively, with 9 bases between them. This CDR3 reads CASSLRINQPQHF. CDR3 coding DNA: TGTGCCAGCAGCCTGCGGATCAATCAGCCCCAGCATTTT.